This T cell receptor (beta chain) appears in the sequencing data of a study of shared clonotypes between healthy human individuals. Points on this clone: Distinct nucleotide sequences in the sample also encode this CDR3.

TCRdb's copy holds only in-frame clones and misses some; the assay was immunoSEQ multiplex PCR. The data contain 1 million to 1.3 million clones, around 82% of them singletons. Sequencing was performed on memory CD4+ T cells from PBMCs. Subset: CD45RA-negative fraction. The sequence came from a man in his late teens or twenties in good health. Some clones in this sample may be carry-over from other donors' samples.

CDR3 loop: CASRGVNYGYTF. CDR3 nucleotides: TGCGCCAGCAGGGGGGTGAATTATGGCTACACCTTC. The J gene is TRBJ1-2, the V gene TRBV5-1; TRBD1 might be the D (5 bases). The V gene lost 5 bases and the J gene lost 5 bases, with 10 bases spanning the gap. Germline V gene sequence: CDR1 SGHRS, CDR2 YFSETQ. This CDR3 is 12 amino acids long. Drawing the rest from reference TRBV5-1 and TRBJ1-2, the complete variable domain is KAGVTQTPRYLIKTRGQQVTLSCSPISGHRSVSWYQQTPGQGLQFLFEYFSETQRNKGNFPGRFSGRQFSNSRSEMNVSTLELGDSALYLCASRGVNYGYTFGSGTRLTVV.